This paragraph reports one TCR beta chain. Looked up from germline, CDR1 is MDHEN and CDR2 is SYDVKM. The CDR3 is made up of 16 amino acids. Researchers made TCR beta libraries via UMI-labeled 5' RACE. TCRdb re-called the 5' RACE reads and gives one entry per CDR3 protein, without DNA. This table holds roughly 12,000 distinct CDR3 sequences. The data originate from a study of human CD8 memory T cell subsets. The rearrangement links TRBV28 to TRBJ1-4; there is no DNA to check the TCRdb D call of TRBD1. Sequenced sample: CD8+ T cells from PBMCs. This TCR was recovered from a human donor in good health. CDR3 in amino acids: CASSFVLGEENEKLFF.